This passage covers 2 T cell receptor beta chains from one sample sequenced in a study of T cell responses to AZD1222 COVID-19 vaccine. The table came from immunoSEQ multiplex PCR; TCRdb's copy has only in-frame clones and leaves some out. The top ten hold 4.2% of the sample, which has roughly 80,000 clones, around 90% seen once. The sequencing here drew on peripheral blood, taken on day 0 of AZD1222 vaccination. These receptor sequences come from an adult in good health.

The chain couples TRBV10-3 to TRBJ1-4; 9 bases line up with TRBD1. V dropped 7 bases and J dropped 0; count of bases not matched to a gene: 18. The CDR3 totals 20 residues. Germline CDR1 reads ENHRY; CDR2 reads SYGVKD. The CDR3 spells CAITTGGASVGVATNEKLFF. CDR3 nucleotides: TGTGCCATCACCACAGGGGGCGCGTCGGTGGGTGTTGCAACTAATGAAAAACTGTTTTTT.

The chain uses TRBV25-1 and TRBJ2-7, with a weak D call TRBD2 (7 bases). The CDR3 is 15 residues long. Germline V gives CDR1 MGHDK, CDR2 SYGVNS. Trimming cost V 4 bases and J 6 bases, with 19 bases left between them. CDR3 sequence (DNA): TGTGCCAGCAGTGGGGCCTCTACGGGGGGCTTCGAGCAGTACTTC. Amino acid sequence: CASSGASTGGFEQYF.